This T cell receptor (beta chain) is drawn from a study of shared clonotypes between healthy human individuals. Study-wide results and caveats: Expectations were that clonotype sharing among donors would be affected by sequencing depth.

Naive CD8 isolation took CD45RO-negative cells positively selected for CCR7 and excluded terminally differentiated effector memory CD45RA+ cells. In replicate PCRs of sorted subsets, roughly 210 ng DNA, tens of thousands of T cell genomes, was used. The method was immunoSEQ multiplex PCR; TCRdb's version includes in-frame clones alone and lacks a portion of them. The sample lists roughly 600,000 clones, roughly 98% occurring once. A note on this clone: The target antigen is unknown.

Sample: naive CD8+ T cells sorted from blood. The TCR originated in a young man in good health.

The DNA for the CDR3 is TGTGCCAGCAGCCAAGTGGGTTGGTCTAGCGGGGTCAATGAGCAGTTCTTC. As protein: CASSQVGWSSGVNEQFF. V usage is TRBV14 and J usage is TRBJ2-1, with TRBD2 matching 9 bases. V was pared by 1 base and J by 6 bases, with 10 bases of the junction left unmatched. The CDR3 covers 17 residues. The germline V gene encodes CDR1 SGHDN and CDR2 FVKESK.